A selection of T cell receptor beta chains follows, all from one sample in a study of blood T cell repertoires in COVID-19. Assay used: immunoSEQ multiplex PCR; TCRdb lists only in-frame clones, some missing. The sample yields fewer than 110,000 clones, 75% to 95% seen once. The specimen was peripheral blood. The receptors stem from a woman aged 30 to 39 with acute or convalescent COVID-19. The CDR3 runs from the conserved cysteine through the conserved F or W. The D gene is left open where the match is weak. The size of a clone is reported for some rows only, either as once, few or many, or as a class for expanded clones.

V gene: TRBV24-1; clone size: NA; J gene: TRBJ1-4; D gene: NA; CDR3 length: 16; CDR3 DNA: TGTGCCACCCCCCATCTCCAGGGACAACTTAATGAAAAACTGTTTTTT; CDR3 protein: CATPHLQGQLNEKLFF
V gene: TRBV10-2; clone size: NA; J gene: TRBJ1-2; D gene: NA; CDR3 length: 13; CDR3 DNA: TGCGCCAGCAGTGATGGGGGGGTATATGGCTACACCTTC; CDR3 protein: CASSDGGVYGYTF
V gene: TRBV18; clone size: NA; J gene: TRBJ1-5; D gene: NA; CDR3 length: 14; CDR3 DNA: TGTGCCAGCTCACCAGTCTCGGGGGATCAGCCCCAGCATTTT; CDR3 protein: CASSPVSGDQPQHF
V gene: TRBV11-3; clone size: NA; J gene: TRBJ2-2; D gene: TRBD2; CDR3 length: 16; CDR3 DNA: TGTGCCAGCAGCTCCGATACGGGACTAATCGGCGGGGAGCTGTTTTTT; CDR3 protein: CASSSDTGLIGGELFF
V gene: TRBV27; clone size: NA; J gene: TRBJ2-2; D gene: NA; CDR3 length: 13; CDR3 DNA: TGTGCCAGCAGTACAGGGTCCACCGGGGAGCTGTTTTTT; CDR3 protein: CASSTGSTGELFF
V gene: TRBV6-5; clone size: once; J gene: TRBJ1-6; D gene: TRBD1; CDR3 length: 15; CDR3 DNA: TGTGCCAGCAGTTCCCCGGGAACAGGGGGTTCACCCCTCCACTTT; CDR3 protein: CASSSPGTGGSPLHF
V gene: TRBV5-4; clone size: NA; J gene: TRBJ2-1; D gene: TRBD1; CDR3 length: 15; CDR3 DNA: TGTGCCAGCAGTTGGGGACAGGGAGATTGGAATGAGCAGTTCTTC; CDR3 protein: CASSWGQGDWNEQFF
V gene: TRBV4-1; clone size: NA; J gene: TRBJ1-3; D gene: TRBD1; CDR3 length: 16; CDR3 DNA: TGCGCCAGCAGCCAAGGGACAGGTATCTCTGGAAACACCATATATTTT; CDR3 protein: CASSQGTGISGNTIYF
V gene: TRBV29-1; clone size: once; J gene: TRBJ1-1; D gene: NA; CDR3 length: 12; CDR3 DNA: TGCAGTTTAGGATCAGGTTGGACTGAAGCTTTCTTT; CDR3 protein: CSLGSGWTEAFF
V gene: TRBV2; clone size: NA; J gene: TRBJ1-5; D gene: TRBD1; CDR3 length: 14; CDR3 DNA: TGTGCCAGCAGTGGACAGGGGGCGGATCAGCCCCAGCATTTT; CDR3 protein: CASSGQGADQPQHF
V gene: TRBV28; clone size: NA; J gene: TRBJ2-7; D gene: TRBD2; CDR3 length: 15; CDR3 DNA: TGTGCCAGCAGTTTCCAAGCGGGGGGGCAGCACGAGCAGTACTTC; CDR3 protein: CASSFQAGGQHEQYF
V gene: TRBV24-1; clone size: NA; J gene: TRBJ1-6; D gene: NA; CDR3 length: 14; CDR3 DNA: TGTGCCACCAGTGATCGGGGTCTAAATTCACCCCTCCACTTT; CDR3 protein: CATSDRGLNSPLHF
V gene: TRBV11-3; clone size: NA; J gene: TRBJ2-5; D gene: NA; CDR3 length: 16; CDR3 DNA: TGTGCCAGCAGCTTAGTGTCCACCCGGTACCAAGAGACCCAGTACTTC; CDR3 protein: CASSLVSTRYQETQYF
V gene: TRBV29-1; clone size: NA; J gene: TRBJ1-2; D gene: NA; CDR3 length: 14; CDR3 DNA: TGCAGCGTCCCCAAGAGTGCAGGGATCTATGGCTACACCTTC; CDR3 protein: CSVPKSAGIYGYTF
V gene: TRBV27; clone size: NA; J gene: TRBJ1-5; D gene: TRBD1; CDR3 length: 14; CDR3 DNA: TGTGCCAGCAGTTCACAGGGGCCGCTCAATCCCCAGCATTTT; CDR3 protein: CASSSQGPLNPQHF
V gene: TRBV7-2; clone size: NA; J gene: TRBJ2-1; D gene: NA; CDR3 length: 11; CDR3 DNA: TGTGCCAGCAGCTTCGGGGGTGAGCAGTTCTTC; CDR3 protein: CASSFGGEQFF
V gene: TRBV2; clone size: NA; J gene: TRBJ2-1; D gene: NA; CDR3 length: 16; CDR3 DNA: TGTGCCAGCAGTGTTGACGTGGTTCGGCGGGGCAATGAGCAGTTCTTC; CDR3 protein: CASSVDVVRRGNEQFF
V gene: TRBV2; clone size: NA; J gene: TRBJ1-5; D gene: NA; CDR3 length: 15; CDR3 DNA: TGTGCCAGCAGCAGTAAAAACAGGGTACATCAGCCCCAGCATTTT; CDR3 protein: CASSSKNRVHQPQHF
V gene: TRBV4-2; clone size: once; J gene: TRBJ1-2; D gene: TRBD1; CDR3 length: 15; CDR3 DNA: TGTGCCAGCAGCCAAGCTCAGGGGGTATATTATGGCTACACCTTC; CDR3 protein: CASSQAQGVYYGYTF
V gene: TRBV30; clone size: NA; J gene: TRBJ2-3; D gene: TRBD2; CDR3 length: 14; CDR3 DNA: TGTGCCTGGAGTAGCGGGATTAATGCAGATACGCAGTATTTT; CDR3 protein: CAWSSGINADTQYF